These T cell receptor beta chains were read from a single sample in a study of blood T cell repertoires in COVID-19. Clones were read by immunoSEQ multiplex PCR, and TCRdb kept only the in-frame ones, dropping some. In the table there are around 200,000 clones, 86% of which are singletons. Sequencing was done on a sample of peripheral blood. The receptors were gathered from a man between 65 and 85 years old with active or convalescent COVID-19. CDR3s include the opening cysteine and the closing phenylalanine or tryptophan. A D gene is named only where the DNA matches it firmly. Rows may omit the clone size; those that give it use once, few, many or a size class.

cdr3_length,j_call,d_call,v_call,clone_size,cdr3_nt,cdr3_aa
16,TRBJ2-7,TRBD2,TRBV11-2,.,TGTGCCAGCAGCCGACGCTCGGCGGGAGGGCGGGACGAGCAGTACTTC,CASSRRSAGGRDEQYF
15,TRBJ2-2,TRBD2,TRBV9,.,TGTGCCAGCAGCTCTAGCGGGACGAACACCGGGGAGCTGTTTTTT,CASSSSGTNTGELFF
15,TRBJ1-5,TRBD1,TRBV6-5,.,TGTGCCAGCAACCTCGGGACAGGCCCCAATCAGCCCCAGCATTTT,CASNLGTGPNQPQHF
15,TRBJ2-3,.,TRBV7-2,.,TGTGCCAGCAGCTTACGGCAGGCCCTGGGAGATACGCAGTATTTT,CASSLRQALGDTQYF
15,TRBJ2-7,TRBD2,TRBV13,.,TGTGCCAGCAGCTTAGGGGGACTAGCGACGAGGGAGCAGTACTTC,CASSLGGLATREQYF
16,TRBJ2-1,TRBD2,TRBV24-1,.,TGTGCCACCAGTGAACAACTAGCGGGCTCCTACAATGAGCAGTTCTTC,CATSEQLAGSYNEQFF
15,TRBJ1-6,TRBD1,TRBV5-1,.,TGCGCCAGCAGCTTGAATGGACAGGGAAATTCACCCCTCCACTTT,CASSLNGQGNSPLHF
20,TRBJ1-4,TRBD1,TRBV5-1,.,TGCGCCAGCAGCTTGGGCTTAGGCGGGACAGGGGGGTCAGCTAATGAAAAACTGTTTTTT,CASSLGLGGTGGSANEKLFF
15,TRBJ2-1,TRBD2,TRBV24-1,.,TGTGCCACCAGTGATTTGGCGGGAGGCCGCAATGAGCAGTTCTTC,CATSDLAGGRNEQFF
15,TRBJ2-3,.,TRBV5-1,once,TGCGCCAGCAGCTTGGATAGCAGGGGGGCTGATACGCAGTATTTT,CASSLDSRGADTQYF
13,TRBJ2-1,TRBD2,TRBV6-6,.,TGTGCCAGCAGTCGGGACTATCGGAATGAGCAGTTCTTC,CASSRDYRNEQFF
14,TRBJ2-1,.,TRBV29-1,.,TGCAGCGCCGACAGGTCGTTCTACTACAATGAGCAGTTCTTC,CSADRSFYYNEQFF
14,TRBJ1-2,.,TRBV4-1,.,TGCGCCAGCAGCCCCTATCGAGTAAACTATGGCTACACCTTC,CASSPYRVNYGYTF
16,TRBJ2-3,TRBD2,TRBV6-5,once,TGTGCCAGCAGTTCCCGACTAGCGGCTAGCACAGATACGCAGTATTTT,CASSSRLAASTDTQYF
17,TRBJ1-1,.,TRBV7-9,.,TGTGCCAGCAGCTTAGCAAAAGACAGAGCCAGGGGAACTGAAGCTTTCTTT,CASSLAKDRARGTEAFF
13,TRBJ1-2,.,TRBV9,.,TGTGCCAGCAGCGTGGAGTCAGGAGGTGGCTACACCTTC,CASSVESGGGYTF
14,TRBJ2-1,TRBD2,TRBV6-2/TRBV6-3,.,TGTGCCAGCAGTTATGGGGACTACTACACTGAGCAGTTCTTC,CASSYGDYYTEQFF
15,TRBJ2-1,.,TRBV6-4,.,TGTGCCAGCAGTGACTCGGCAGGGCCCTACAATGAGCAGTTCTTC,CASSDSAGPYNEQFF
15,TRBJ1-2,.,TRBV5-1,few,TGCGCCAGCAGCAAGGACAGACCGACCGACTATGGCTACACCTTC,CASSKDRPTDYGYTF
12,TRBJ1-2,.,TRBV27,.,TGTGCCAGCAGTCCAGGCGACTATGGCTACACCTTC,CASSPGDYGYTF
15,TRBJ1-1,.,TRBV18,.,TGTGCCAGCTCACCAACCGTTGCCAGGAACACTGAAGCTTTCTTT,CASSPTVARNTEAFF
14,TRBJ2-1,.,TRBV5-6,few,TGTGCCAGCAGACAGGGATGGTCCTACAATGAGCAGTTCTTC,CASRQGWSYNEQFF
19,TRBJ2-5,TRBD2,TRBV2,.,TGTGCCAGCAGGCTAGCTAGGAGCGGGGGCGCTCCGACGTGGGAGACCCAGTACTTC,CASRLARSGGAPTWETQYF
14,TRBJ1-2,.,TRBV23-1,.,TGCGCCAGCAGTCAAAGGGGGGGATTACGGGGCTACACCTTC,CASSQRGGLRGYTF
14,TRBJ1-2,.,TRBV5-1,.,TGCGCCAGCGCCCCGGACACCGACCACTATGGCTACACCTTC,CASAPDTDHYGYTF
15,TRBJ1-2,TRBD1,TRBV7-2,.,TGTGCCAGCAGCTTGGACAGGGGGCTTTATTATGGCTACACCTTC,CASSLDRGLYYGYTF
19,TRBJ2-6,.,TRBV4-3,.,TGCGCCAGCAGCCAAGGGCGAGGGAGGGGGGCGGCTGGGGCCAACGTCCTGACTTTC,CASSQGRGRGAAGANVLTF
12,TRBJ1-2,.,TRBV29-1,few,TGCAGCGCCTTACGGGAGGGCCGTGGCTACACCTTC,CSALREGRGYTF
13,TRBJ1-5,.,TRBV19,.,TGTGCCAGTGCTCACAGGTACAATCAGCCCCAGCATTTT,CASAHRYNQPQHF
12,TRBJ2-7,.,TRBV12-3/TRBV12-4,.,TGTGCCAGCAGTTTCGGGGGCTACGAGCAGTACTTC,CASSFGGYEQYF
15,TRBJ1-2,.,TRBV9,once,TGTGCCAGCAGCGCCGGCAGGCAGCTTTACTATGGCTACACCTTC,CASSAGRQLYYGYTF
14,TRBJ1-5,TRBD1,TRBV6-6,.,TGTGCCAGCAGTGACCGGGACAGAAATCAGCCCCAGCATTTT,CASSDRDRNQPQHF
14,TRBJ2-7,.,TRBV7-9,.,TGTGCCAGCAGCTTAGAACAGGGGAGGTACGAGCAGTACTTC,CASSLEQGRYEQYF
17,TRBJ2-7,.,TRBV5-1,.,TGCGCCAGCAGCTTGACCTCTAAGACAGGTTTTATCTACGAGCAGTACTTC,CASSLTSKTGFIYEQYF
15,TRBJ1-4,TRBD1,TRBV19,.,TGTGCCAGTAAGACGGGACAGCCTACTAATGAAAAACTGTTTTTT,CASKTGQPTNEKLFF
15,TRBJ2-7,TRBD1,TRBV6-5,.,TGTGCCAGCAGTACCCGACAGGGGAGCTCCTACGAGCAGTACTTC,CASSTRQGSSYEQYF
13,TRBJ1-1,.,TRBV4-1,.,TGCGCCAGCAGCCGAAGGGGAGGCACTGAAGCTTTCTTT,CASSRRGGTEAFF
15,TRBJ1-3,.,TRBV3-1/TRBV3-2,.,TGTGCCAGCAGCCACGGCGGGTCTCTAGGAAACACCATATATTTT,CASSHGGSLGNTIYF
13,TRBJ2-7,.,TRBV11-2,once,TGTGCCAGCAGCGGCCGGATCCTCGGGGAGCAGTACTTC,CASSGRILGEQYF
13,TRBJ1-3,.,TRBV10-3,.,TGTGCCATCAGTGAGTCGCAGGGTGACACCATATATTTT,CAISESQGDTIYF
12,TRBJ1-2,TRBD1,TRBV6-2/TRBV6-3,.,TGTGCCAGCAGTGGGACAGGGTATGGCTACACCTTC,CASSGTGYGYTF
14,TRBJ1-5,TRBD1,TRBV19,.,TGTGCCAGTAGACTTGGACAGGTCAATCAGCCCCAGCATTTT,CASRLGQVNQPQHF
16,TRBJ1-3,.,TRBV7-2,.,TGTGCCAGCAGCTTAGAGTCGGGGGTACTCGGAAACACCATATATTTT,CASSLESGVLGNTIYF
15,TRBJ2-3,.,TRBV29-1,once,TGCAGCGTGCGGCCGGGACTCTCCTGGGCAGATACGCAGTATTTT,CSVRPGLSWADTQYF
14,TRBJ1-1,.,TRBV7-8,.,TGTGCCAGCAGCTCCCGGGATATAAACACTGAAGCTTTCTTT,CASSSRDINTEAFF
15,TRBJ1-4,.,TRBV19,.,TGTGCCAGTAGTATTAGTACAGTTCTGCGTGAAAAACTGTTTTTT,CASSISTVLREKLFF
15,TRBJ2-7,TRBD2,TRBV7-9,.,TGTGCCAGCAGCTTAGACGGGAGGGCCTCCTACGAGCAGTACTTC,CASSLDGRASYEQYF
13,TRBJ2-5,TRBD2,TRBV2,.,TGTGCCAGCAGGGGGACTAGCGGGGGGACCCAGTACTTC,CASRGTSGGTQYF
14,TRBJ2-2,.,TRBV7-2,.,TGTGCCAGCAGCCAACGGGGTGGCACCGGGGAGCTGTTTTTT,CASSQRGGTGELFF
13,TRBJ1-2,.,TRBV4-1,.,TGCGCCAGCAGCCAAGCCCGGGACTATGGCTACACCTTC,CASSQARDYGYTF
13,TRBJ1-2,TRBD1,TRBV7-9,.,TGTGCCAGCAGCGAGGGACAGGGATTTGGCTACACCTTC,CASSEGQGFGYTF
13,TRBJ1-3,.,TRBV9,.,TGTGCCAGCAACAGGGAGAATGGAAACACCATATATTTT,CASNRENGNTIYF
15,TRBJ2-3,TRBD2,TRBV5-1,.,TGCGCCAGCAGCTTGGGGCTAGCGGGAGTAGATACGCAGTATTTT,CASSLGLAGVDTQYF
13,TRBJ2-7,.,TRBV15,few,TGTGCCACCAGCCCTAGCCTAACCTACGAGCAGTACTTC,CATSPSLTYEQYF
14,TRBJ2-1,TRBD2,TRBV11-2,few,TGTGCCAGCAGCTTAGGGTATAGCGGGGGGCCTCCGTTCTTC,CASSLGYSGGPPFF
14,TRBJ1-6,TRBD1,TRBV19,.,TGTGCCAGTAGTACAGGGGGTAGGGATTCACCCCTCCACTTT,CASSTGGRDSPLHF
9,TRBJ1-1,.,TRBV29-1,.,TGCAGCGTATCAACTGAAGCTTTCTTT,CSVSTEAFF
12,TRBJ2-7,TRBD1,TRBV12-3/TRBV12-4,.,TGTGCCAGCAGTCCGGGACAGTACGAGCAGTACTTC,CASSPGQYEQYF
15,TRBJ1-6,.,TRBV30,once,TGTGCCTGGACCTCCCGACATTCCTATAATTCACCCCTCCACTTT,CAWTSRHSYNSPLHF
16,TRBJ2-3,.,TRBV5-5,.,TGTGCCAGCATCCTGGAGGGAGCGCCCCCCACAGATACGCAGTATTTT,CASILEGAPPTDTQYF